Listed here are 22 T cell receptor beta chains from one sample, sequenced in a study of a mutant IDH1 vaccine in newly diagnosed glioma. The sample's time point: week 23, last vaccination. In the vaccine, a single dose held 300 ug of the mutant IDH1 20-mer peptide, along with topical imiquimod. The assay was immunoSEQ multiplex PCR, and TCRdb's table has in-frame clones only and misses some. Among 50,000 to 65,000 clones listed, 80% to 90% were seen once. These TCRs are of unknown antigen specificity. Material: PBMCs, obtained from a glioma patient whose treatment included an IDH1 peptide vaccine. The receptors here all came from a man aged 35 to 55 with glioma.

As regards this clone: At one end, the junction sequence differs from germline, possibly due to a read error. The chain recombines TRBV18 with TRBJ2-2, with 8 bases matching TRBD2. Germline CDR1 reads KGHSH; CDR2 reads LQKENI. The CDR3 is 17 residues long. The CDR3 loop is CASSPTNGRENSGELFF. For the CDR3, the DNA is TGTGCCAGCTCCCCGACTAACGGGAGGGAGAACTCCGGGGAGCTGTTTTTT.

This chain joins TRBV11-2 and TRBJ1-1; D may be TRBD1 (5 bases). The germline V gene encodes CDR1 SGHAT and CDR2 FQNNGV. CDR3 length equals 15 residues. Trimming stripped 0 bases from V and 7 bases from J, with 15 bases between. The CDR3 reads CASSLEAGPRYEAFF. The CDR3 bases are TGTGCCAGCAGCTTAGAAGCGGGACCACGATATGAAGCTTTCTTT. The variable domain in full, completed from reference TRBV11-2 and TRBJ1-1, reads EAGVAQSPRYKIIEKRQSVAFWCNPISGHATLYWYQQILGQGPKLLIQFQNNGVVDDSQLPKDRFSAERLKGVDSTLKIQPAKLEDSAVYLCASSLEAGPRYEAFFGQGTRLTVV.

V gene TRBV5-6 combines with J gene TRBJ1-5; the D is unclear. Trimming shortened V by 3 bases and J by 0 bases, and 7 bases separated the two germline ends. The CDR3 is made up of 14 amino acids. Germline V CDR1 and CDR2: SGHDT, YYEEEE. The CDR3 sequence: CASSWSYSNQPQHF. CDR3 in DNA: TGTGCCAGCAGCTGGTCATATAGCAATCAGCCCCAGCATTTT.

This chain connects TRBV10-3 to TRBJ1-2; 8 bases match TRBD1. Germline V gene sequence: CDR1 ENHRY, CDR2 SYGVKD. The CDR3 loop spans 13 amino acids. V shed 4 bases, J shed 8 bases, and the junction held 6 bases outside the gene matches. CDR3 bases: TGTGCCATCAGTGTAGACAGGGGCATGGGCTACACCTTC. The encoded protein is CAISVDRGMGYTF.

The CDR3 loop reads CASSPWDGPSYEQYF. The CDR3, as DNA: TGCGCCAGCAGCCCGTGGGACGGACCGTCCTACGAGCAGTACTTC. The chain uses TRBV4-3 and TRBJ2-7; either TRBD1 or TRBD2 may supply D (5 bases each). CDR3 size: 15 residues. Germline CDR1 and CDR2: LGHNA and YSLEER. Trimming cost V 4 bases and J 1 base, with 14 bases left between them.

V usage is TRBV27 and J usage is TRBJ1-2; tentative D call: TRBD1 (6 bases). CDR1 MNHEY and CDR2 SMNVEV come from the germline V gene (reference sequence). Trimming left V 5 bases short and J 7 bases short, with 11 bases between. The CDR3 extends over 12 amino acids. The CDR3, as DNA: TGTGCCAGCAGTCTGACAGGAGCTGGCTACACCTTC. As protein: CASSLTGAGYTF.

This sequence joins TRBV5-1 and TRBJ2-2, with 7 positions matching TRBD1. Germline values: CDR1 SGHRS, CDR2 YFSETQ. Unmatched junction bases numbered 3, after V lost 2 bases and J lost 5 bases. The CDR3 is 14 residues long. Here the CDR3 reads CASSFSQGTGELFF. The CDR3 nucleotides are TGCGCCAGCAGCTTTTCACAGGGGACCGGGGAGCTGTTTTTT.

This clone occurred a few times. Here the CDR3 DNA reads TGTGCCAGCAGCCAATCCACAGGGGGCGGCAGGACTGAAGCTTTCTTT. It encodes CASSQSTGGGRTEAFF. The rearrangement uses TRBV14 and TRBJ1-1, with TRBD1 identical over 9 bases. Trimming took 2 bases from V and 5 from J; bases not matched to a gene: 9. CDR3 size: 16 residues. The germline V gene has CDR1 SGHDN and CDR2 FVKESK.

This clone was picked up a small number of times. The chain is built from TRBV27 and TRBJ2-7; TRBD1 or TRBD2 may be the D gene (6 bases each). V lost 2 bases, J lost 3 bases, and 17 bases lay in between. Germline V gene lookup returns CDR1 MNHEY and CDR2 SMNVEV (reference sequence). The CDR3 runs to 16 residues. The CDR3 sequence: CASSLLVSEGVYEQYF. The CDR3 region has the DNA TGTGCCAGCAGTTTACTTGTATCGGAGGGGGTCTACGAGCAGTACTTC.

The J gene is TRBJ1-2, the V gene TRBV19; maybe TRBD1 (6 bases). Trimming pared 3 bases from V and 3 bases from J, leaving 8 bases between. CDR1 and CDR2 from the germline V gene are LNHDA and SQIVND (reference sequence). The CDR3 has 13 amino acids. The CDR3 DNA follows: TGTGCCAGTAGTATCGGGACACACTATGGCTACACCTTC. It specifies CASSIGTHYGYTF.

This clone appeared a few times. The chain recombines TRBV2 with TRBJ1-1; D gene uncertain. Between the trimmed V and J ends, which lost 6 bases and 5 bases, there was a span of 4 bases. CDR1 and CDR2 from the germline V gene are SNHLY and FYNNEI. The CDR3 runs to 10 residues. The CDR3 DNA reads as TGTGCCAGCAGGGGGACTGAAGCTTTCTTT. Protein sequence: CASRGTEAFF.

V usage is TRBV7-2 and J usage is TRBJ1-2; D may be TRBD1 (5 bases). The ends were cut back, 2 bases at V and 10 bases at J, with 14 bases in the middle. Germline values: CDR1 SGHTA, CDR2 FQGNSA. The CDR3 has 13 amino acids. CDR3 amino acids: CASSLNQGTVYTF. The CDR3 bases are TGTGCCAGCAGCTTAAACCAGGGTACGGTCTACACCTTC.

V gene TRBV5-1 combines with J gene TRBJ2-1, with D unresolved. Germline V gene sequence: CDR1 SGHRS, CDR2 YFSETQ. The CDR3 sequence is 15 residues long. Between the trimmed V and J ends, which lost 0 bases and 5 bases, there was a span of 12 bases. CDR3 coding DNA: TGCGCCAGCAGCTTGGTTGGCCCTCCGGACAATGAGCAGTTCTTC. This gives the protein CASSLVGPPDNEQFF. Variable domain in full (rest from reference TRBV5-1 and TRBJ2-1): KAGVTQTPRYLIKTRGQQVTLSCSPISGHRSVSWYQQTPGQGLQFLFEYFSETQRNKGNFPGRFSGRQFSNSRSEMNVSTLELGDSALYLCASSLVGPPDNEQFFGPGTRLTVL.

This clone was detected only once. The chain combines TRBV5-1 with TRBJ1-4; no firm D call. Germline V gives CDR1 SGHRS, CDR2 YFSETQ. V dropped 1 base and J dropped 7 bases, with 14 bases sitting between them. CDR3 size: 15 residues. The CDR3 loop is CASSLMPDPGEKLFF. The CDR3 region has the DNA TGCGCCAGCAGCTTGATGCCCGATCCGGGTGAAAAACTGTTTTTT.

V gene TRBV19 combines with J gene TRBJ2-5; no definite D call. The CDR3 sequence is 14 residues long. V shed 5 bases and J shed 4 bases, with 14 bases lying between them. Per the germline V gene, CDR1 is LNHDA and CDR2 is SQIVND (reference sequence). CDR3 protein: CASSRARSSETQYF. The CDR3 DNA is TGTGCCAGTAGTCGCGCCAGGTCCTCAGAGACCCAGTACTTC. Using reference TRBV19 and TRBJ2-5 for the parts outside the CDR3, the full variable domain is DGGITQSPKYLFRKEGQNVTLSCEQNLNHDAMYWYRQDPGQGLRLIYYSQIVNDFQKGDIAEGYSVSREKKESFPLTVTSAQKNPTAFYLCASSRARSSETQYFGPGTRLLVL.

This chain uses TRBV7-6 with TRBJ2-7, with 7 bases aligning to TRBD2. J was trimmed by 2 bases and V by 4 bases; bases with no gene match: 8. Germline V lookup: CDR1 SGHVS, CDR2 FNYEAQ. This CDR3 spans 15 amino acids. The CDR3 DNA reads as TGTGCCAGCAGCTCCAAGCGGACTAGTCCCTACGAGCAGTACTTC. Translated, it gives CASSSKRTSPYEQYF.

V and J are TRBV28 and TRBJ2-7, with 10 bases fitting TRBD2. V shed 2 bases and J 4 bases; nucleotides not matched to a gene: 8. Germline V lookup: CDR1 MDHEN, CDR2 SYDVKM. CDR3 length: 16 amino acids. The CDR3 DNA reads TGTGCCAGCAGTTTAATATTAAGCGGGAGGGGATACGAGCAGTACTTC. Its translation is CASSLILSGRGYEQYF.

This rearrangement joins TRBV2 to TRBJ2-7, with 7 bases that match TRBD2. Germline CDR1 SNHLY, CDR2 FYNNEI. V lost 6 bases and J lost 5; bases outside the gene matches: 7. The CDR3 is made up of 13 amino acids. CDR3: CASSNGRRNEQYF. CDR3 in DNA: TGTGCCAGCAGCAACGGGAGGAGGAACGAGCAGTACTTC.

The chain employs TRBV11-2 and TRBJ2-5; D is unresolved. The V gene lost 1 base and the J gene lost 5 bases, with 14 bases spanning the gap. This CDR3 has 15 residues. The germline V gene encodes CDR1 SGHAT and CDR2 FQNNGV. CDR3 coding DNA: TGTGCCAGCAGCTTAGGCAGTGGTGGGTCGGAGACCCAGTACTTC. Its protein product is CASSLGSGGSETQYF.

V gene TRBV10-3 combines with J gene TRBJ2-7; D remains unclear. The V and J ends lost 4 bases and 4 bases respectively, with 8 bases between them. Germline V gene sequence: CDR1 ENHRY, CDR2 SYGVKD. CDR3 size: 12 residues. The CDR3 nucleotides read TGTGCCATCAGTGGTCCAGCGTACGAGCAGTACTTC. This encodes CAISGPAYEQYF.

V gene TRBV6-1 combines with J gene TRBJ2-7; TRBD1 aligns across 7 bases. The CDR3 extends over 16 amino acids. The germline V gene has CDR1 MNHNS and CDR2 SASEGT. With V trimmed by 3 bases and J by 6 bases, 14 bases remained unmatched. The CDR3 DNA reads TGTGCCAGCAGTGATCACATGAGGACAGGAGAAAGCGAGCAGTACTTC. Its translation is CASSDHMRTGESEQYF.

V usage is TRBV6-1 and J usage is TRBJ2-7; no reliable D call. CDR3 length: 9 residues. Germline CDR1 is MNHNS and CDR2 is SASEGT. Trimming left V 9 bases short and J 4 bases short, with 4 bases between. The CDR3: CARTYEQYF. DNA for the CDR3: TGTGCCAGGACATACGAGCAGTACTTC.